These T cell receptor beta chains were read from a single sample in a study of beta chain features in type 1 diabetes. TCRdb's table, derived via immunoSEQ multiplex PCR, lists solely in-frame clones and lacks some. The sample lists about 160,000 clones, over 6% occurring once. The specimen was central memory CD4+ T cells from blood. The receptors stem from a man younger than 35 with type 1 diabetes. Each CDR3 is given with its conserved first and last residue. D genes are given only for firm matches. Expanded clones get a size class; other rows say once, few or many, or leave the size out.

v_call	d_call	clone_size	j_call	cdr3_aa	cdr3_nt
TRBV28	-	-	TRBJ2-6	CASRVTGFGTGANVLTF	TGTGCCAGCAGGGTTACAGGGTTTGGTACTGGGGCCAACGTCCTGACTTTC
TRBV7-9	TRBD2	-	TRBJ2-7	CASSRRAGAGPSSYEQYF	TGTGCCAGCAGCCGCCGAGCGGGAGCGGGTCCGTCATCCTACGAGCAGTACTTC
TRBV29-1	TRBD1	-	TRBJ2-3	CSVDGGQVMAQYF	TGCAGCGTTGATGGGGGACAGGTCATGGCGCAGTATTTT
TRBV11-2	-	few	TRBJ1-6	CASSLPGDSPLHF	TGTGCCAGCAGCCTTCCAGGGGATTCACCCCTCCACTTT
TRBV2	TRBD2	few	TRBJ2-7	CASSERVAGQGEQYF	TGTGCCAGCAGTGAAAGGGTAGCGGGACAAGGCGAGCAGTACTTC
TRBV5-4	-	few	TRBJ2-2	CASSLGQVPGTGELFF	TGTGCCAGCAGCTTGGGACAGGTACCTGGGACCGGGGAGCTGTTTTTT
TRBV30	TRBD2	-	TRBJ2-2	CAWGQLAGFSGELFF	TGTGCCTGGGGACAACTAGCGGGATTCTCTGGGGAGCTGTTTTTT
TRBV7-2	TRBD2	-	TRBJ2-5	CASSFQRGQETQYF	TGTGCCAGCAGCTTTCAGCGGGGGCAAGAGACCCAGTACTTC
TRBV28	TRBD1	-	TRBJ2-7	CASSLEGTGGKQYF	TGTGCCAGCAGTTTAGAGGGGACAGGGGGCAAGCAGTACTTC
TRBV5-4	-	few	TRBJ2-7	CASSLGGGSSYEQYF	TGTGCCAGCAGCTTGGGCGGTGGCAGTTCCTACGAGCAGTACTTC
TRBV2	-	-	TRBJ2-5	CASTSAGETQYF	TGTGCCAGCACTAGCGCGGGGGAGACCCAGTACTTC
TRBV9	-	-	TRBJ1-3	CASSAGFVNTIYF	TGTGCCAGCAGCGCGGGATTCGTGAACACCATATATTTT
TRBV5-4	TRBD2	-	TRBJ2-7	CASSLASGSYEQYF	TGTGCCAGCAGCTTGGCTAGCGGGAGCTACGAGCAGTACTTC
TRBV18	-	-	TRBJ1-2	CASSPFQTDGYTF	TGTGCCAGCTCACCCTTTCAAACAGATGGCTACACCTTC
TRBV5-1	-	few	TRBJ2-7	CASSFSGYEQYF	TGCGCCAGCAGCTTTAGTGGCTACGAGCAGTACTTC
TRBV28	-	-	TRBJ1-5	CASRPTKQGLNQPQHF	TGTGCCAGCAGGCCGACCAAACAGGGCCTCAATCAGCCCCAGCATTTT